This entry features one T cell receptor beta chain sequence. Its antigen is not identified. CDR1 and CDR2 (germline): SEHNR, FQNEAQ (reference sequence). V was clipped by 3 bases and J by 7 bases; unmatched bases: 6. CDR3 length: 15 amino acids. This sample is part of a study of CD8 T cells in ankylosing spondylitis. Scientists made TCR beta libraries using quantitative 5'-RACE with molecular barcodes. MiXCR, applied by TCRdb to the 5' RACE reads, yields one record per CDR3 protein. The sample consists of about 440,000 distinct CDR3 sequences, 15% to 20% of them appearing once. Study findings and constraints: Prior work had noted some motif variants in reactive arthritis blood and synovial fluid. Among TCR beta sequences, a motif of eight highly homologous variants appeared characteristic of ankylosing spondylitis blood. Significant enrichment of disease-linked clones was reportedly seen in matched ankylosing spondylitis synovial fluid.

The sequenced sample was blood, either unsorted or a sorted T cell fraction (not recorded which). The TCR originated in a male donor with ankylosing spondylitis. The J gene is TRBJ2-1, the V gene TRBV7-9, with TRBD2 identical over 10 bases. The CDR3 region is CASSLKLAGPNEQFF. DNA for the CDR3: TGTGCCAGCAGCTTGAAACTAGCGGGACCTAATGAGCAGTTCTTC.